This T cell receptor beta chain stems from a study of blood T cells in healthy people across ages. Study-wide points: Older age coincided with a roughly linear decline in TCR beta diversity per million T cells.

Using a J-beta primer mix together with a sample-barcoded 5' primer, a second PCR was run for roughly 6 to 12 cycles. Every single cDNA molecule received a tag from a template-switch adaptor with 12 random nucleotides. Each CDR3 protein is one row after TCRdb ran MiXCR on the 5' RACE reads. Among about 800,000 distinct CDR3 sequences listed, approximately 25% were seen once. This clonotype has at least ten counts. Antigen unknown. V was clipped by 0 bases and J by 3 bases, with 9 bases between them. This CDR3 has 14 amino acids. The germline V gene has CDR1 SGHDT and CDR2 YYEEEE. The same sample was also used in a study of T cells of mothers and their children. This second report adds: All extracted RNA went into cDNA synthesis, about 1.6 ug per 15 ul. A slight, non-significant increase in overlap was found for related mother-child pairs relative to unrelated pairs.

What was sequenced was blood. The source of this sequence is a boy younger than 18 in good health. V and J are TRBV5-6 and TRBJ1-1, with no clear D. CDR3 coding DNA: TGTGCCAGCAGCTTGGGAACCTCATACACTGAAGCTTTCTTT. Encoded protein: CASSLGTSYTEAFF.